This is a list of T cell receptor beta chains from one sample in a study of regulatory T cells in long-lasting Graves disease. Each CDR3 protein is one row after TCRdb ran MiXCR on the multiplex PCR reads. The sample yields just over 600,000 distinct CDR3 sequences, less than 20% seen once. These data were likewise used in another study, on T cells in Graves' hyperthyroidism and ophthalmopathy.

The material sequenced was peripheral blood mononuclear cells (PBMCs), taken at new diagnosis, from a patient treated with antithyroid drugs. Every receptor here comes from a woman aged 25 to 39 with Graves disease. Each CDR3 is given with its conserved first and last residue.

j_call v_call cdr3_length cdr3_aa
TRBJ2-1 TRBV24-1 15 CATARGRTTYNEQFF
TRBJ1-2 TRBV3-1 14 CASSQETDRVGYTF
TRBJ2-1 TRBV27 16 CASSFLLSSHKGEQFF
TRBJ2-2 TRBV24-1 18 CATSDPPTGTALTGELFF
TRBJ1-1 TRBV19 15 CASSTPGQVHTEAFF
TRBJ2-1 TRBV3-1 12 CASSNRVYEQFF
TRBJ2-3 TRBV20-1 11 CSAAGRDTQYF
TRBJ2-3 TRBV27 16 CASSRLAGGGSDTQYF
TRBJ2-1 TRBV2 11 CASTAYNEQFF
TRBJ1-1 TRBV2 15 CASRDLLGRYTEAFF
TRBJ1-2 TRBV11-2 14 CASGLTDSAVGYTF
TRBJ2-1 TRBV20-1 12 CSAKASYNEQFF
TRBJ2-1 TRBV20-1 15 CSAPRDPRGYNEQFF
TRBJ1-3 TRBV6-1 16 CASGKSRPNSGNTIYF
TRBJ1-2 TRBV28 12 CASSFERNGYTF
TRBJ2-2 TRBV14 13 CASSPLRTGELFF
TRBJ2-7 TRBV29-1 14 CSVLGLAEAYEQYF
TRBJ2-7 TRBV6-5 14 CASSYPDRGYEQYF
TRBJ2-1 TRBV5-4 17 CASSWLQGLNAANEQFF
TRBJ2-7 TRBV7-8 15 CASSQGSYGAYEQYF
TRBJ2-3 TRBV20-1 14 CSARTSALPDTQYF
TRBJ2-5 TRBV20-1 13 CSALVSLLETQYF
TRBJ1-1 TRBV11-2 15 CASSPGGAPRGEAFF
TRBJ2-3 TRBV7-2 13 CASSWTRTDTQYF
TRBJ2-1 TRBV12-3/TRBV12-4 16 CASSFLAGAGVNEQFF
TRBJ1-5 TRBV12-3/TRBV12-4 14 CASSFQGTNQPQHF
TRBJ1-6 TRBV18 15 CASSPPGQLYSPLHF
TRBJ2-2 TRBV12-3/TRBV12-4 13 CASNEGGPGELFF
TRBJ2-1 TRBV29-1 14 CSASQGAVTNEQFF
TRBJ1-1 TRBV6-1 15 CASSIDLVPNTEAFF
TRBJ2-5 TRBV18 15 CASSPLGQTQETQYF
TRBJ2-5 TRBV28 16 CASSPKPEARGETQYF
TRBJ1-1 TRBV5-1 17 CASKLGPSGGQNTEAFF
TRBJ2-5 TRBV12-3/TRBV12-4 18 CASRFAGLAGVRQETQYF
TRBJ2-1 TRBV12-3/TRBV12-4 15 CASSAYRGSYNEQFF
TRBJ2-1 TRBV12-3/TRBV12-4 13 CASSLTGMNEQFF
TRBJ2-5 TRBV10-3 14 CAISSLAGIETQYF
TRBJ2-7 TRBV11-2 15 CASSLTTGITYEQYF
TRBJ2-3 TRBV5-1 15 CASSFSGTDTDTQYF
TRBJ2-4 TRBV5-1 14 CASSPPGGGDIQYF
TRBJ2-5 TRBV12-3/TRBV12-4 15 CASSAQGTGVVTQYF
TRBJ2-2 TRBV5-5 14 CASSWDSSTGELFF
TRBJ1-1 TRBV12-3/TRBV12-4 14 CASRRQGRVTEAFF
TRBJ1-1 TRBV5-1 12 CASSFSNTEAFF
TRBJ1-5 TRBV12-3/TRBV12-4 15 CASSWRGASNQPQHF
TRBJ1-4 TRBV7-9 13 CASSLVEGEKLFF
TRBJ1-4 TRBV9 14 CASSADGSWEKLFF
TRBJ1-4 TRBV3-1 18 CASSQDLLGARTNEKLFF
TRBJ2-2 TRBV7-2 15 CASSASSVGTGELFF
TRBJ2-1 TRBV7-9 16 CASSLEGGLAGYEQFF